Described below is a single T cell receptor beta chain sequence and its context. Antigen: not known. TCRdb's copy holds only in-frame clones and misses some; the assay was immunoSEQ multiplex PCR. In the table there are 57,000 or so clones, roughly 87% of which are singletons. The entry originates in a study of OX40 agonist ivuxolimab in advanced cancers. Overall study context: Patients received the agonistic anti-OX40 (CD134) antibody ivuxolimab.

Study conclusions and caveats: Undetermined was the antigen specificity of the expanded peripheral T cells. Clonal expansion was seen in CD4+ and CD8+ blood T cells by week 6 at 0.1 to 3.0 mg/kg. A proportion of nonresponders additionally exhibited low normalized T-cell clonal expansion.

V was trimmed by 5 bases and J by 3 bases, leaving 17 bases between them. The germline CDR1 and CDR2 sequences are MDHEN and SYDVKM. CDR3 length: 15 residues. The sequencing here drew on CD4+ or CD8+ T cells sorted from blood, taken in a trial of the OX40 agonist ivuxolimab. This clonotype was obtained from an adult with an advanced solid tumor such as melanoma, head and neck, liver or kidney cancer. The V and J genes are TRBV28 and TRBJ2-7; perhaps TRBD1 as D (6 bases). The CDR3 spells CASSTQGPLLYEQYF. In nucleotides, the CDR3 is TGTGCCAGCAGTACCCAGGGGCCCCTCCTCTACGAGCAGTACTTC.